These 8 T cell receptor beta chains originate from one sample sequenced in a study of OX40 agonist ivuxolimab in advanced cancers. Library preparation was by the immunoSEQ multiplex PCR assay. Here the immuneACCESS table is served through TCRdb, limited to in-frame sequences with V and J called. Missing clones are a known gap in these copies; in checked studies unresolved V genes cover under half, and the rest lacks a known reason. The sample includes about 80,000 clones, with 92% observed a single time. The leading ten clones occupy about 8.6% of the sample. Here the sequenced sample was CD4+ or CD8+ T cells sorted from blood, taken in a trial of the OX40 agonist ivuxolimab. All receptors come from an adult with an advanced solid tumor such as melanoma, head and neck, liver or kidney cancer.

This clone was seen once. The chain uses TRBV4-1 and TRBJ1-1, with D possibly matching TRBD1 (5 bases). Germline assignment: CDR1 MGHRA and CDR2 YSYEKL. The CDR3 sequence is 15 residues long. Trimming stripped 0 bases from V and 3 bases from J, with 11 bases between. CDR3 residues: CASSQDPGGYTEAFF. CDR3 sequence (DNA): TGCGCCAGCAGCCAAGATCCGGGGGGATACACTGAAGCTTTCTTT.

The genes are TRBV7-9 and TRBJ2-1; D is unclear. V lost 4 bases and J lost 4, with 11 bases in between. Germline lookup yields CDR1 SEHNR and CDR2 FQNEAQ (reference sequence). The CDR3 is made up of 14 amino acids. The DNA of the CDR3 is TGTGCCAGCAGCTGGGCAGGTTCATACAATGAGCAGTTCTTC. This encodes CASSWAGSYNEQFF.

The chain employs TRBV6-1 and TRBJ2-7; the D gene is possibly TRBD2 (7 bases). This CDR3 region has 12 residues. Trimming pared 6 bases from V and 5 bases from J, leaving 11 bases between. In germline, CDR1 is MNHNS, CDR2 SASEGT. The CDR3 bases are TGTGCCAGCAGAACGGGGGGCCACGAGCAGTACTTC. It specifies CASRTGGHEQYF.

The chain employs TRBV11-1 and TRBJ2-5; TRBD1 agrees at 7 bases. Per germline, CDR1 SGHAT and CDR2 FQDESV (reference sequence). There are 14 residues in the CDR3. Germline trimming cut 5 bases from V and 1 base from J; bases unmatched to any gene: 4. CDR3 DNA: TGTGCCAGCAGCCCCGGGACAGCCCAAGAGACCCAGTACTTC. It is translated as CASSPGTAQETQYF.

V is TRBV7-2 and J is TRBJ2-7, with 9 nucleotides matching TRBD1. Germline CDR1 is SGHTA and CDR2 is FQGNSA. V trimming: 5 bases; J trimming: 4 bases; junction bases outside the gene matches: 15. CDR3 length equals 17 residues. The CDR3 here is CASSPTPTGQGAYEQYF. The CDR3 nucleotides are TGTGCCAGCAGCCCGACACCCACGGGACAGGGAGCGTACGAGCAGTACTTC.

The J gene is TRBJ1-2, the V gene TRBV7-2; 7 bases line up with TRBD1. Unmatched junction bases numbered 13, after V lost 5 bases and J lost 4 bases. The CDR3 runs to 16 residues. CDR1 and CDR2 from the germline V gene are SGHTA and FQGNSA. Here the CDR3 reads CASSEVPGGSAYGYTF. Written as DNA, the CDR3 is TGTGCCAGCAGCGAAGTTCCAGGGGGATCGGCCTATGGCTACACCTTC.

The CDR3 nucleotides are TGTGCCAGCAGAATCTCCGGGACGAACGGCTACAATGAGCAGTTCTTC. Residues: CASRISGTNGYNEQFF. V usage is TRBV27 and J usage is TRBJ2-1; D is perhaps TRBD1 or TRBD2 (5 bases each). The CDR3 runs to 16 residues. CDR1 and CDR2 (germline): MNHEY, SMNVEV (reference sequence). V gave up 6 bases and J gave up 3 bases, with 18 bases separating them.

The rearrangement uses TRBV27 and TRBJ1-2, with D possibly being TRBD1 (5 bases). The CDR3 is 13 residues long. CDR1 is MNHEY and CDR2 is SMNVEV in the germline V gene (reference sequence). V lost 7 bases and J 8 bases, leaving 17 bases between the germline ends. CDR3 sequence reads: CASTTLGGGGYTF. CDR3 in DNA: TGTGCCAGCACGACCCTCGGGGGTGGCGGCTACACCTTC.